This is a list of T cell receptor beta chains from one sample in a study of beta chain features in type 1 diabetes. Some clones are missing from TCRdb's copy, which holds only in-frame ones; the method was immunoSEQ multiplex PCR. The sample records 450,000 or so clones, over 9.5% being singletons. The sample consisted of naive CD4+ T cells from blood. The receptor set was obtained from a woman younger than 30 in good health. Each CDR3 is given with its conserved first and last residue. D genes are given only for firm matches. Expanded clones get a size class; other rows say once, few or many, or leave the size out.

clone_size	j_call	d_call	v_call	cdr3_aa	cdr3_nt
NA	TRBJ2-1	NA	TRBV6-1	CASSEIAQNNEQFF	TGTGCCAGCAGTGAAATAGCGCAGAACAATGAGCAGTTCTTC
few	TRBJ2-1	NA	TRBV7-9	CASSSSRAGNEQFF	TGTGCCAGCAGCTCCTCCAGGGCTGGGAATGAGCAGTTCTTC
few	TRBJ2-1	NA	TRBV6-6	CASKASTNEQFF	TGTGCCAGCAAGGCATCTACCAATGAGCAGTTCTTC
few	TRBJ2-1	TRBD1	TRBV15	CATSGRYRGSYNEQFF	TGTGCCACCAGCGGAAGATACAGGGGGTCCTACAATGAGCAGTTCTTC
few	TRBJ2-1	NA	TRBV28	CASSFGGHNEQFF	TGTGCCAGCAGTTTTGGGGGCCACAATGAGCAGTTCTTC
NA	TRBJ1-2	NA	TRBV29-1	CSVEDRRVYGYTF	TGCAGCGTTGAAGACCGACGGGTCTATGGCTACACCTTC
few	TRBJ1-2	NA	TRBV19	CASMRGTLPNYGYTF	TGTGCCAGTATGCGGGGAACTTTACCTAACTATGGCTACACCTTC
few	TRBJ2-1	NA	TRBV9	CASSVVGNTYNEQFF	TGTGCCAGCAGCGTAGTTGGAAATACTTACAATGAGCAGTTCTTC
NA	TRBJ2-4	NA	TRBV18	CASSAQTLLAKNIQYF	TGTGCCAGCTCAGCTCAAACTCTCCTAGCCAAAAACATTCAGTACTTC
NA	TRBJ2-1	NA	TRBV20-1	CSARDVHEQFF	TGCAGTGCTAGAGATGTACATGAGCAGTTCTTC
few	TRBJ2-5	NA	TRBV2	CASRDSSKITETQYF	TGTGCCAGCAGAGACTCTAGTAAGATAACGGAGACCCAGTACTTC
few	TRBJ1-4	NA	TRBV5-4	CASSLKGIQEKLFF	TGTGCCAGCAGCTTGAAGGGGATACAAGAAAAACTGTTTTTT
NA	TRBJ1-2	NA	TRBV13	CASSSTVPYGYTF	TGTGCCAGCAGCTCGACAGTTCCCTATGGCTACACCTTC
few	TRBJ2-1	NA	TRBV4-2	CASSQAGGSYNEQFF	TGTGCCAGCAGCCAAGCGGGCGGGTCCTACAATGAGCAGTTCTTC
few	TRBJ1-4	NA	TRBV15	CATSTAGATNEKLFF	TGTGCCACCAGCACCGCAGGGGCGACTAATGAAAAACTGTTTTTT
few	TRBJ2-5	NA	TRBV7-2	CASSLDGKETQYF	TGTGCCAGCAGCTTGGACGGGAAAGAGACCCAGTACTTC
few	TRBJ1-2	NA	TRBV30	CAWSVRGNGYTF	TGTGCCTGGAGTGTAAGAGGGAATGGCTACACCTTC
NA	TRBJ2-7	NA	TRBV30	CAWSVQGISYEQYF	TGTGCCTGGAGTGTACAGGGTATCTCCTACGAGCAGTACTTC
few	TRBJ1-4	NA	TRBV6-5	CASSWTAVNEKLFF	TGTGCCAGCAGCTGGACAGCAGTTAATGAAAAACTGTTTTTT
few	TRBJ2-3	NA	TRBV18	CASSPLSEGSRSTDTQYF	TGTGCCAGCTCACCGCTTTCGGAGGGGTCGAGGAGCACAGATACGCAGTATTTT
NA	TRBJ1-2	NA	TRBV7-3	CASSLGLLQGRIGYTF	TGTGCCAGCAGCTTAGGCTTATTGCAGGGACGTATTGGCTACACCTTC
few	TRBJ2-1	NA	TRBV11-2	CASSLVLNYYEQFF	TGTGCCAGCAGCTTGGTCCTCAACTATTATGAGCAGTTCTTC
few	TRBJ1-2	TRBD1	TRBV27	CASSRQGQGSFDYGYTF	TGTGCCAGCAGCCGACAGGGACAGGGGTCTTTCGACTATGGCTACACCTTC
few	TRBJ2-1	NA	TRBV5-4	CASSLGGPLSYNEQFF	TGTGCCAGCAGCTTAGGGGGGCCTCTTTCCTACAATGAGCAGTTCTTC
few	TRBJ2-7	NA	TRBV7-2	CASSFRQKGLPIYEQYF	TGTGCCAGCAGCTTTCGACAGAAAGGTCTTCCCATCTACGAGCAGTACTTC
NA	TRBJ1-2	TRBD1	TRBV2	CASSEVGQLYGYTF	TGTGCCAGCAGTGAGGTGGGACAGCTCTATGGCTACACCTTC
few	TRBJ1-5	NA	TRBV29-1	CSVGQLDQPQHF	TGCAGCGTTGGACAGTTGGACCAGCCCCAGCATTTT
NA	TRBJ2-5	TRBD2	TRBV5-1	CASSSASGRETQYF	TGCGCCAGCAGCTCCGCTAGCGGGAGAGAGACCCAGTACTTC
NA	TRBJ2-5	NA	TRBV28	CASSSLAKETQYF	TGTGCCAGCAGTTCTCTGGCCAAAGAGACCCAGTACTTC
few	TRBJ2-1	TRBD2	TRBV4-2	CASSQRENEQFF	TGTGCCAGCAGCCAGCGGGAGAATGAGCAGTTCTTC
NA	TRBJ2-7	NA	TRBV30	CAWSRPDKRVRYEQYF	TGTGCCTGGAGTCGCCCCGATAAGCGGGTCCGCTACGAGCAGTACTTC
NA	TRBJ2-7	NA	TRBV4-3	CASSQDVPAGYEQYF	TGCGCCAGCAGCCAAGATGTTCCGGCAGGCTACGAGCAGTACTTC
NA	TRBJ2-6	NA	TRBV9	CASSATPGSGANVLTF	TGTGCCAGCAGCGCCACCCCAGGGTCTGGGGCCAACGTCCTGACTTTC
few	TRBJ1-3	NA	TRBV20-1	CSAKAGNTIYF	TGCAGTGCTAAGGCCGGAAACACCATATATTTT
NA	TRBJ2-1	NA	TRBV18	CASSPYAQRNEQFF	TGTGCCAGCTCACCATACGCACAGCGGAATGAGCAGTTCTTC
NA	TRBJ1-1	TRBD1	TRBV7-9	CASSSSGTGKGAFF	TGTGCCAGCAGCTCTTCCGGGACAGGAAAGGGAGCTTTCTTT
NA	TRBJ2-2	NA	TRBV4-1	CASSQTWGAGPGELFF	TGCGCCAGCAGCCAAACATGGGGCGCCGGACCCGGGGAGCTGTTTTTT
NA	TRBJ2-2	NA	TRBV28	CASSLSWATGELFF	TGTGCCAGCAGTTTATCTTGGGCAACCGGGGAGCTGTTTTTT
few	TRBJ2-1	TRBD2	TRBV29-1	CSVEVQGERGRYNEQFF	TGCAGCGTTGAAGTCCAGGGCGAGCGGGGAAGATACAATGAGCAGTTCTTC
NA	TRBJ1-2	NA	TRBV30	CAWKGTGLIYGYTF	TGTGCCTGGAAGGGTACGGGTCTTATCTATGGCTACACCTTC
NA	TRBJ2-3	NA	TRBV29-1	CSALAGSQGPDTQYF	TGCAGCGCCCTGGCGGGGAGTCAGGGTCCAGATACGCAGTATTTT
NA	TRBJ2-1	NA	TRBV5-4	CASSLDSNEQFF	TGTGCCAGCAGCTTGGACAGCAATGAGCAGTTCTTC
few	TRBJ2-5	NA	TRBV5-4	CASSPGTQETQYF	TGTGCCAGCAGCCCGGGGACTCAAGAGACCCAGTACTTC
once	TRBJ2-5	TRBD2	TRBV10-3	CASGARLAGQKETQYF	TGTGCCTCGGGTGCTCGACTAGCGGGACAAAAAGAGACCCAGTACTTC
NA	TRBJ2-7	NA	TRBV4-3	CASSRNPSDLSYEQYF	TGCGCCAGCAGCCGGAACCCTAGCGACCTGTCCTACGAGCAGTACTTC
NA	TRBJ2-5	TRBD2	TRBV5-4	CASSFGGGAVETQYF	TGTGCCAGCAGCTTTGGCGGGGGGGCCGTAGAGACCCAGTACTTC
NA	TRBJ2-1	NA	TRBV7-9	CASSLSSPGPSVSWNEQFF	TGTGCCAGCAGCTTATCAAGTCCGGGCCCAAGCGTCTCGTGGAATGAGCAGTTCTTC
few	TRBJ1-6	NA	TRBV7-2	CASSLMIVTNSPLHF	TGTGCCAGCAGCTTAATGATCGTGACGAATTCACCCCTCCACTTT
few	TRBJ2-7	NA	TRBV29-1	CSVARDVKMEQYF	TGCAGCGTCGCGAGAGACGTAAAGATGGAGCAGTACTTC
many	TRBJ2-6	TRBD1	TRBV6-6	CASTGAGANVLTF	TGTGCCAGTACAGGGGCCGGGGCCAACGTCCTGACTTTC
NA	TRBJ2-1	TRBD1	TRBV7-9	CASSLGFRDRGSYNEQFF	TGTGCCAGCAGCTTAGGTTTCCGGGACAGGGGATCCTACAATGAGCAGTTCTTC
NA	TRBJ2-1	NA	TRBV7-9	CASSLGTGFSYNEQFF	TGTGCCAGCAGCTTAGGCACAGGGTTCTCCTACAATGAGCAGTTCTTC
once	TRBJ2-5	NA	TRBV5-1	CASRTDVGAQYF	TGCGCCAGCAGAACGGACGTGGGGGCCCAGTACTTC
NA	TRBJ2-3	NA	TRBV2	CASSERTLSTDTQYF	TGTGCCAGCAGTGAACGAACGCTGAGCACAGATACGCAGTATTTT
NA	TRBJ2-3	TRBD2	TRBV7-2	CASSRTSGGTDTQYF	TGTGCCAGCAGCAGGACTAGCGGGGGGACAGATACGCAGTATTTT